This T cell receptor (beta chain) is drawn from a study of blood T cell repertoires in COVID-19. Study background: The United States, Italy and Spain were the sources of the acute and convalescent COVID-19 samples. Sources were T cells, B-cell-depleted T cells, or PBMCs; the material itself was cDNA or gDNA.

J was trimmed by 7 bases and V by 6 bases; bases with no gene match: 7. This CDR3 region has 13 residues. Germline CDR1 reads MDHEN; CDR2 reads SYDVKM. Here immunoSEQ multiplex PCR was the method, and the copy in TCRdb shows in-frame clones only, minus some. The sample holds fewer than 450,000 clones; less than 95% are singletons and the top ten take 0.55% to 0.75%. Participants' reported clinical history set cohort assignment. This clonotype originated in a man younger than 30 who had recovered from COVID-19. The chain joins TRBV28 to TRBJ2-3; 7 positions match TRBD2. The sequenced material came from PBMCs or T cells enriched from blood (not recorded which). CDR3 DNA: TGTGCCAGCAGGGGCGGGAGTAGGTATACGCAGTATTTT. It encodes CASRGGSRYTQYF.